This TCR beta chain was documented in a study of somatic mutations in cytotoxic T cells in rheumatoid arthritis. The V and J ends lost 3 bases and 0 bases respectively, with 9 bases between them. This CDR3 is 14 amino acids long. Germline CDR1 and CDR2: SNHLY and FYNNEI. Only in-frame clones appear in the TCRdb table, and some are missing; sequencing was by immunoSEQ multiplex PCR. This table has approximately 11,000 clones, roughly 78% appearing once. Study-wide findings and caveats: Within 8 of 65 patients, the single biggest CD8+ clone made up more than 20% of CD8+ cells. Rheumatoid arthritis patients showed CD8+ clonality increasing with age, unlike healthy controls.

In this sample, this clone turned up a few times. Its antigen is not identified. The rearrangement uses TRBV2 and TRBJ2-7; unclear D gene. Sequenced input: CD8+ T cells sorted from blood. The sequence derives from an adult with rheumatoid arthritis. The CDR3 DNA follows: TGTGCCAGCAGTGACAGGACGAGCTCCTACGAGCAGTACTTC. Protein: CASSDRTSSYEQYF.